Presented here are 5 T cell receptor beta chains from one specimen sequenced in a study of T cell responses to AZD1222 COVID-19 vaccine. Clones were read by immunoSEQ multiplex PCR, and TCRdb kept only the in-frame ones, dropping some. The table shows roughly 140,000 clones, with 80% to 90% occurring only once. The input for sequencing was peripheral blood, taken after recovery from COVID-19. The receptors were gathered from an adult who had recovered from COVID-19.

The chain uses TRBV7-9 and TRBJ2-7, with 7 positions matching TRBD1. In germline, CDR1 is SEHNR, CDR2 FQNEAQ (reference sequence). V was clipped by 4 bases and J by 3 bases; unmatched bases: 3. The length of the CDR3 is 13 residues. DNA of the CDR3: TGTGCCAGCAGCTCGGGACAGAGCTACGAGCAGTACTTC. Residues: CASSSGQSYEQYF. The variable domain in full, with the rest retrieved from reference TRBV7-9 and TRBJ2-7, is DTGVSQNPRHKITKRGQNVTFRCDPISEHNRLYWYRQTLGQGPEFLTYFQNEAQLEKSRLLSDRFSAERPKGSFSTLEIQRTEQGDSAMYLCASSSGQSYEQYFGPGTRLTVT.

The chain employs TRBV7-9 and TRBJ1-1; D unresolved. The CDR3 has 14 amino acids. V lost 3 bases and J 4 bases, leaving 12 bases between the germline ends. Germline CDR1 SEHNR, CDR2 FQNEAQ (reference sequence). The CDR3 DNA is TGTGCCAGCAGCTTTTTGAGGGTAGGCACTGAAGCTTTCTTT. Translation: CASSFLRVGTEAFF. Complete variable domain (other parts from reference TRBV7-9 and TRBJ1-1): DTGVSQNPRHKITKRGQNVTFRCDPISEHNRLYWYRQTLGQGPEFLTYFQNEAQLEKSRLLSDRFSAERPKGSFSTLEIQRTEQGDSAMYLCASSFLRVGTEAFFGQGTRLTVV.

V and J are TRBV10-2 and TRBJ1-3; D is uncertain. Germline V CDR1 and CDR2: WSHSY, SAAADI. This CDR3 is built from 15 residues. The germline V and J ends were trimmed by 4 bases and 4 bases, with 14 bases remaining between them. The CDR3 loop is CASSAGPNMGNTIYF. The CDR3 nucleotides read TGCGCCAGCAGTGCCGGACCCAACATGGGAAACACCATATATTTT.

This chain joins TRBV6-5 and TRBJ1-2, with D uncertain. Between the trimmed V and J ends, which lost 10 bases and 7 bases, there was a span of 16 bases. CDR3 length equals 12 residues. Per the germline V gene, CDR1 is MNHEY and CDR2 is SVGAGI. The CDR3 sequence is CATQLPLAGYTF. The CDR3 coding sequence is TGTGCCACCCAACTTCCTTTAGCTGGCTACACCTTC.

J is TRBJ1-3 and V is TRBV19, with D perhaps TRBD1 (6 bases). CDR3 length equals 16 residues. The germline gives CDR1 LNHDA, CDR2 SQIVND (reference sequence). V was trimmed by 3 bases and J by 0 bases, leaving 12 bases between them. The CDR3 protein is CASSIGRGNSGNTIYF. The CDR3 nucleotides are TGTGCCAGTAGTATTGGCAGGGGTAACTCTGGAAACACCATATATTTT.